This paragraph covers one TCR beta chain sequence. Its matching antigen is unknown. This CDR3 is built from 13 residues. Germline CDR1 and CDR2: SQVTM and ANQGSEA. Unmatched junction bases numbered 10, after V lost 4 bases and J lost 8 bases. These data originate in a study of T cells in Graves' hyperthyroidism and ophthalmopathy. Notes on the study in general: A median around 6.4 months before onset, the model predicted ophthalmopathy.

Individuals with ophthalmopathy presented a Clinical Activity Score of at least 3, a NOSPECS grade of at least 4 and a duration under 3 months. For the diagnoses, clinical symptoms, serum thyroxine and TRAb, thyroid ultrasound and orbital computed tomography were used. The PBMCs had their origin in 7.5 to 10 ml of fresh peripheral blood. The source material, RNA transcripts, was used to amplify TCR beta CDR3 regions. HTBI primers drove first-round RT-PCR of the TCR CDR3. TCRdb reanalysed the multiplex PCR reads using MiXCR and keeps one entry per CDR3 protein. The sample has about 300,000 distinct CDR3 sequences; less than 20% are singletons.

The chain carries TRBV29-1 and TRBJ1-2, with 7 bases fitting TRBD1. This receptor was taken from a man in his fifties or sixties with Graves' ophthalmopathy. Sequencing was performed on blood. CDR3 residues: CSVVPGGQGGYTF. CDR3 DNA: TGCAGCGTTGTACCAGGGGGTCAGGGGGGCTACACCTTC.